A selection of T cell receptor beta chains follows, all from one sample in a study of blood T cells in healthy people across ages. MiXCR was run by TCRdb on the 5' RACE reads, yielding one entry per CDR3 protein. The data hold roughly 720,000 distinct CDR3 sequences, with roughly 50% observed a single time. Sequenced sample: blood. The source of these receptors is an elderly man in good health. CDR3s include the opening cysteine and the closing phenylalanine or tryptophan. D genes are given only for firm matches. Some rows have no size entry. The others give once, few or many, or a class for an expanded clone.

abundance	v_gene	d_gene	j_gene	CDR3aa	CDR3nt
once	TRBV5-1	TRBD1	TRBJ2-1	CASSFSAGGAYEQFF	TGCGCCAGCAGCTTTAGTGCAGGGGGCGCCTATGAGCAGTTCTTC
once	TRBV28	.	TRBJ2-7	CASSQPADEQYF	TGTGCCAGCAGCCAACCGGCGGACGAGCAGTACTTC
.	TRBV27	.	TRBJ1-2	CASSPNILQGFYGYTF	TGTGCCAGCAGTCCCAACATCCTACAGGGATTCTATGGCTACACCTTC
once	TRBV3-1	.	TRBJ2-7	CASSREHERSEQYF	TGTGCCAGCAGCCGCGAGCACGAGAGGTCCGAGCAGTACTTC
.	TRBV2	TRBD2	TRBJ2-5	CASTGTIIQETQYF	TGTGCCAGCACCGGGACTATAATCCAAGAGACCCAGTACTTC
.	TRBV20-1	.	TRBJ1-2	CSARDRPSLSRSNYGYTF	TGCAGTGCTAGAGATCGGCCCTCACTCAGTCGCTCCAACTATGGCTACACCTTC
.	TRBV3-1	.	TRBJ1-5	CASSQGQGSQPQHF	TGTGCCAGCAGCCAAGGGCAGGGGAGTCAGCCCCAGCATTTT
.	TRBV20-1	TRBD2	TRBJ2-4	CSASRRAGESKNIQYF	TGCAGTGCTAGCCGTCGAGCGGGAGAGTCCAAAAACATTCAGTACTTC
.	TRBV4-2	TRBD2	TRBJ2-2	CASSQDPGGGELFF	TGTGCCAGCAGCCAAGATCCGGGGGGCGGGGAGCTGTTTTTT
few	TRBV7-2	.	TRBJ2-4	CASSLVPSRNIQYF	TGTGCCAGCAGCTTAGTCCCTAGTCGGAACATTCAGTACTTC
.	TRBV12-3/TRBV12-4	TRBD2	TRBJ2-3	CASSSTSGCSDTQYF	TGTGCCAGCAGTTCGACTAGCGGGTGCTCCGATACGCAGTATTTT
few	TRBV5-1	TRBD2	TRBJ2-7	CASNSGSPYEQYF	TGCGCCAGCAATAGCGGGAGTCCCTACGAGCAGTACTTC
.	TRBV5-1	TRBD1	TRBJ2-7	CASSLRARGREDYEQYF	TGCGCCAGCAGCTTGCGGGCCAGGGGGCGTGAGGACTACGAGCAGTACTTC
.	TRBV5-1	.	TRBJ1-2	CASSSEGSQAGYTF	TGCGCCAGCAGCTCCGAGGGATCTCAGGCTGGCTACACCTTC
few	TRBV7-2	TRBD1	TRBJ2-5	CASSLSRQGFGETQYF	TGTGCCAGCAGCTTGTCTCGACAGGGGTTCGGAGAGACCCAGTACTTC
.	TRBV27	.	TRBJ1-5	CASSFRAGQPQHF	TGTGCCAGCAGTTTTCGGGCAGGTCAGCCCCAGCATTTT
.	TRBV20-1	.	TRBJ2-1	CSARDPRGGTYNEQFF	TGCAGTGCTAGAGACCCCAGGGGCGGGACCTACAATGAGCAGTTCTTC
.	TRBV29-1	TRBD1	TRBJ1-4	CSVAGGDEKLFF	TGCAGCGTTGCAGGGGGCGATGAAAAACTGTTTTTT
.	TRBV28	.	TRBJ2-7	CASSLGGRCEQYF	TGTGCCAGCAGTCTTGGGGGGCGCTGCGAGCAGTACTTC
.	TRBV2	TRBD1	TRBJ1-4	CASSETGVNEKLFF	TGTGCCAGCAGTGAGACAGGGGTAAATGAAAAACTGTTTTTT
.	TRBV7-9	.	TRBJ1-1	CASSLRESRAGTEAFF	TGTGCCAGCAGCCTACGGGAGAGCAGGGCCGGCACTGAAGCTTTCTTT
once	TRBV20-1	TRBD2	TRBJ2-5	CSAVSGSAKTQYF	TGCAGTGCCGTGAGCGGGAGTGCGAAGACCCAGTACTTC
few	TRBV7-2	TRBD2	TRBJ2-7	CASSTGLVSSEQYF	TGTGCCAGCAGCACCGGACTAGTCAGCTCCGAGCAGTACTTC
.	TRBV11-2	TRBD2	TRBJ2-7	CASSLSRAGGGPLHEQYF	TGTGCCAGCAGCTTAAGTAGGGCGGGAGGAGGGCCTTTACACGAGCAGTACTTC
.	TRBV15	.	TRBJ2-1	CATSRDWGDEQFF	TGTGCCACCAGCAGAGATTGGGGGGATGAGCAGTTCTTC
.	TRBV7-9	TRBD1	TRBJ1-5	CASSLADRGNQPQHF	TGTGCCAGCAGCTTAGCCGACAGGGGGAATCAGCCCCAGCATTTT
few	TRBV7-2	.	TRBJ2-1	CASSLGASSSYNEQFF	TGTGCCAGCAGCTTAGGCGCCTCGAGCTCCTACAATGAGCAGTTCTTC
once	TRBV12-3/TRBV12-4	.	TRBJ1-1	CASSRSGTGETFF	TGTGCCAGCAGCCGGTCGGGGACGGGCGAGACTTTCTTT
few	TRBV6-5	.	TRBJ1-2	CASSYKGPNYGYTF	TGTGCCAGCAGTTACAAGGGTCCTAACTATGGCTACACCTTC
.	TRBV7-8	TRBD2	TRBJ2-4	CASSPSGKSTKNIQYF	TGTGCCAGCAGCCCTAGCGGGAAGTCCACCAAAAACATTCAGTACTTC
.	TRBV28	TRBD1	TRBJ2-1	CASIPGDSIYNEQFF	TGTGCCAGCATTCCAGGGGACAGCATCTACAATGAGCAGTTCTTC
.	TRBV20-1	TRBD1	TRBJ2-3	CSARDRTGGLGRYAYF	TGCAGTGCTAGAGATCGGACAGGGGGCCTCGGAAGGTACGCGTATTTT
.	TRBV6-5	TRBD2	TRBJ2-3	CASSWGQRGTQYF	TGTGCCAGCAGTTGGGGCCAGCGGGGTACGCAGTATTTT
.	TRBV2	.	TRBJ1-2	CASSEAFRRFYGYTF	TGTGCCAGCAGTGAAGCCTTCCGGAGATTCTATGGCTACACCTTC
few	TRBV28	.	TRBJ2-7	CASVRGREQYF	TGTGCCAGCGTTAGGGGCAGGGAGCAGTACTTC
.	TRBV3-1	TRBD1	TRBJ1-1	CASSRPGQGRWGTEAFF	TGTGCCAGCAGCCGTCCGGGACAGGGTAGGTGGGGGACTGAAGCTTTCTTT
.	TRBV20-1	.	TRBJ2-7	CSAPHAGAKPYEQYF	TGCAGTGCTCCCCACGCCGGGGCCAAACCCTACGAGCAGTACTTC